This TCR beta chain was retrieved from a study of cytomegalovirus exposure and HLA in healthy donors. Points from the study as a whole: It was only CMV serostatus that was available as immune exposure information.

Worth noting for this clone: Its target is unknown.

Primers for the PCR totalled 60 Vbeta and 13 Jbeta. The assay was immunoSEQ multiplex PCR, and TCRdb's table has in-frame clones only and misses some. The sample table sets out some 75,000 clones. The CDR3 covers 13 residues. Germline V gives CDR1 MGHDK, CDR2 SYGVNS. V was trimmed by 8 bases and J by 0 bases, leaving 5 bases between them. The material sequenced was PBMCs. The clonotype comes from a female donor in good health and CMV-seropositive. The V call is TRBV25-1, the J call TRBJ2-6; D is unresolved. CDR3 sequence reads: CASLVSGANVLTF. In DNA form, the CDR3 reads TGTGCCAGCCTAGTCTCTGGGGCCAACGTCCTGACTTTC. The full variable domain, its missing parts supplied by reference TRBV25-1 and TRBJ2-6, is EADIYQTPRYLVIGTGKKITLECSQTMGHDKMYWYQQDPGMELHLIHYSYGVNSTEKGDLSSESTVSRIRTEHFPLTLESARPSHTSQYLCASLVSGANVLTFGAGSRLTVL.